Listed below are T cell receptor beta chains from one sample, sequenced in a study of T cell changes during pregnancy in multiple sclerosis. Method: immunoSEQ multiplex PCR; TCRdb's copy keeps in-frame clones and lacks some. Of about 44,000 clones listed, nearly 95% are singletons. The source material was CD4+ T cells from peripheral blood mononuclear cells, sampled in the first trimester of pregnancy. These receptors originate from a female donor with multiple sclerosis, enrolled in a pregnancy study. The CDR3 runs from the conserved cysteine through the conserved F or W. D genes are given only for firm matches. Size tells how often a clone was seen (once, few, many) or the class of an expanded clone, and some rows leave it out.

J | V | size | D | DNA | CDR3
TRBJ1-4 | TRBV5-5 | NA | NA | TGTGCCAGCAGCTCGGGCGGGGGTAATGAAAAACTGTTTTTT | CASSSGGGNEKLFF
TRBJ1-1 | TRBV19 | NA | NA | TGTGCCAGTAGTATAGTTGGCAGGGGAGACACTGAAGCTTTCTTT | CASSIVGRGDTEAFF
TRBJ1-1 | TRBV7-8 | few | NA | TGTGCCAGCAGCTTAACGGGGGGGGTCTCTGCCGCTGAAGCTTTCTTT | CASSLTGGVSAAEAFF
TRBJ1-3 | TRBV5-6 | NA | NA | TGTGCCAGCAGCTTGGACCGGGTCGACACCATATATTTT | CASSLDRVDTIYF
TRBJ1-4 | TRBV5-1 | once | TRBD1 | TGCGCCAGCAGCTTACAGGGGGGGAACATCGACGAAAAACTGTTTTTT | CASSLQGGNIDEKLFF
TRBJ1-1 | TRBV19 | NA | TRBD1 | TGTGCCAGTAGTACAACCGGGACAGGTGGGGCTGAAGCTTTCTTT | CASSTTGTGGAEAFF
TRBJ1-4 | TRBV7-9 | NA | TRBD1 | TGTGCCAGCAGCCGGGACAGGGGGGGGTCTAATGAAAAACTGTTTTTT | CASSRDRGGSNEKLFF
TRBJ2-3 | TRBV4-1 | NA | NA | TGCGCCAGCAGCCTATGGAGGAGCGGACTTCCAGATACGCAGTATTTT | CASSLWRSGLPDTQYF
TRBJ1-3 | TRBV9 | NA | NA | TGTGCCAGCAGCTCGGGGAGAGGGTTAAACACCATATATTTT | CASSSGRGLNTIYF
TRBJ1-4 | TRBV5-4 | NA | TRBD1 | TGTGCCAGCAGCTTGGCCCTGGGACAGTCGACTACTAATGAAAAACTGTTTTTT | CASSLALGQSTTNEKLFF
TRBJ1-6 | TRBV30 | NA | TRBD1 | TGTGCCTGGCGCCACAGGGGGCATGGATCACCCCTCCACTTT | CAWRHRGHGSPLHF